This section outlines one T cell receptor (beta chain) sequence together with its context. The target antigen is unknown. This entry is derived from a study of identical twins. The study, taken as a whole, reports: Analyses of zero insertions could be partly confounded by invariant MAIT and iNKT cells.

The donors were all healthy and Caucasian. TCRdb re-called the 5' RACE reads through MiXCR, storing one row per CDR3 protein. The data hold 470,000 or so distinct CDR3 sequences, with 20% to 25% observed a single time. The trim removed 4 bases at V and 0 bases at J, leaving 11 bases unmatched. This CDR3 comprises 17 residues. Per germline, CDR1 SGHDT and CDR2 YYEEEE. The data also belong to a second study, concerning T cells expressing NK-cell markers.

This clonotype was obtained from a woman under 30 in good health. The chain has TRBV5-6 and TRBJ1-1, with 8 bases identical to TRBD1. Sequenced material: CD4+ T cells sorted from blood. CDR3 sequence: CASSLDRGGRMNTEAFF. CDR3 coding DNA: TGTGCCAGCAGCCTAGACAGGGGAGGGAGGATGAACACTGAAGCTTTCTTT.